This T cell receptor beta chain was recovered during a study of cytomegalovirus exposure and HLA in healthy donors. For the study at large: Some 85 million unique TCRs, all from HLA-typed donors, were included in an early release of the data.

As for this clone: Antigen: not known.

General study points: For most subjects, TCR beta sequences were reported to predict HLA-A and HLA-B alleles with accuracy.

Participants comprised healthy donors of bone marrow. A multiplex PCR was run with 60 Vbeta primers and 13 Jbeta primers. Clones were sequenced by immunoSEQ multiplex PCR, and TCRdb holds only the in-frame ones, with some missing. This sample has around 180,000 clones; about 85% occur once, and the top ten carry 1%. The length of the CDR3 is 18 residues. V lost 0 bases and J lost 9; bases outside the gene matches: 15. Per the germline V gene, CDR1 is SGHNT and CDR2 is YENEEA. The chain links TRBV11-3 to TRBJ2-1, with 9 bases aligning to TRBD2. The sample was PBMCs. This receptor was taken from a boy younger than 10 in good health and CMV-seronegative. CDR3 region: CASSLDDWSGGRAGEQFF. The DNA for the CDR3 is TGTGCCAGCAGCTTAGATGATTGGAGCGGCGGGAGGGCCGGTGAGCAGTTCTTC.